Each of the 18 T cell receptor beta chains below was sequenced from the same sample in a study of T cell responses to AZD1222 COVID-19 vaccine. Assay used: immunoSEQ multiplex PCR; TCRdb lists only in-frame clones, some missing. The profile shows around 120,000 clones, about 88% of them singletons. The material sequenced was peripheral blood, taken on day 0 of AZD1222 vaccination. These receptors came from an adult in good health.

V and J are TRBV4-1 and TRBJ2-7; 10 nucleotides align to TRBD2. Unmatched junction bases numbered 15, after V lost 1 base and J lost 3 bases. CDR3 length equals 19 residues. Per the germline V gene, CDR1 is MGHRA and CDR2 is YSYEKL. CDR3 nucleotides: TGCGCCAGCAGCCAAGTGACGAGCGGGAGGGTGGCGGCTCTCTACGAGCAGTACTTC. This gives the protein CASSQVTSGRVAALYEQYF.

V and J are TRBV27 and TRBJ1-1; D is uncertain. The CDR3 is made up of 13 amino acids. The V gene's germline CDR1 is MNHEY and CDR2 SMNVEV (reference sequence). V dropped 6 bases and J dropped 1 base, with 9 bases sitting between them. CDR3 loop: CASRSAGNTEAFF. The CDR3 DNA sequence: TGTGCCAGCAGGTCCGCTGGGAACACTGAAGCTTTCTTT.

This sequence joins TRBV6-2 or TRBV6-3 and TRBJ2-5; 10 nucleotides align to TRBD1. CDR3 length equals 19 residues. Trimming at V came to 2 bases and at J to 5 bases, leaving 17 bases not matched to a gene. Germline assignment: CDR1 MNHEY and CDR2 SVGEGT. CDR3 DNA: TGTGCCAGCAGTTACCTTGAAGGGGCGGAGACAGGGGGCCGGGAGACCCAGTACTTC. This codes for CASSYLEGAETGGRETQYF.

The rearrangement uses TRBV10-1 and TRBJ2-5, with a possible D match to TRBD1 (6 bases). CDR1 and CDR2 (germline): WNHNN, SYGVQD (reference sequence). The CDR3 totals 13 residues. The CDR3 nucleotides are TGCGCTACCCAGATCCGACAGGAAGAGACCCAGTACTTC. Protein: CATQIRQEETQYF.

The V and J genes are TRBV11-2 and TRBJ1-5, with a tentative D call TRBD1 (6 bases). Trimming shortened V by 5 bases and J by 4 bases, and 21 bases separated the two germline ends. This CDR3 has 17 amino acids. Germline CDR1 SGHAT, CDR2 FQNNGV. In DNA form, the CDR3 reads TGTGCCAGCAGCCCCAGTTTGACCAATACAGGGAATCAGCCCCAGCATTTT. Protein sequence: CASSPSLTNTGNQPQHF.

This clone is a singleton in its sample. V gene TRBV4-1 combines with J gene TRBJ2-7; D is perhaps TRBD1 or TRBD2 (6 bases each). Trimming shortened V by 4 bases and J by 6 bases, and 16 bases separated the two germline ends. Germline V gene lookup returns CDR1 MGHRA and CDR2 YSYEKL. The CDR3 loop spans 14 amino acids. The DNA for the CDR3 is TGCGCCAGCAGCCCCTCGCAGGGGAGGAGCGAGCAGTACTTC. It specifies CASSPSQGRSEQYF.

This clone was observed a single time. This chain links TRBV19 with TRBJ1-5, with 7 positions matching TRBD1. This CDR3 contains 13 residues. CDR1 is LNHDA and CDR2 is SQIVND in the germline V gene (reference sequence). Trimming took 11 bases from V and 9 from J; bases not matched to a gene: 13. CDR3 region: CASIKDRYGPQHF. CDR3 sequence (DNA): TGTGCCTCCATTAAGGACAGGTACGGGCCCCAGCATTTT.

The chain joins TRBV6-5 to TRBJ2-5; D remains unclear. The germline CDR1 and CDR2 sequences are MNHEY and SVGAGI. V was cut by 6 bases and J by 6 bases, with 14 bases left in between. The CDR3 is made up of 13 amino acids. CDR3 DNA sequence: TGTGCCAGCAGGTCGGAAATTCCAAAGACCCAGTACTTC. Encoded protein: CASRSEIPKTQYF.

In nucleotides, the CDR3 is TGTGCCAGCAGCCGAGGACTAGCGGGGGGGAATGAGCAGTTCTTC. Amino acids: CASSRGLAGGNEQFF. The chain couples TRBV7-9 to TRBJ2-1, with 15 bases matching TRBD2. CDR1 and CDR2 (germline): SEHNR, FQNEAQ (reference sequence). The CDR3 contains 15 residues. The J segment lost 7 bases and the V segment lost 5 bases, leaving 3 bases of the junction unmatched.

The chain carries TRBV2 and TRBJ2-3; the D gene is possibly TRBD1 (5 bases). Germline-derived CDR1 and CDR2 are SNHLY and FYNNEI. This CDR3 has 14 amino acids. The V and J ends lost 6 bases and 0 bases respectively, with 10 bases between them. The CDR3 loop reads CASRPRGSTDTQYF. CDR3 coding DNA: TGTGCCAGCAGACCAAGGGGAAGCACAGATACGCAGTATTTT.

V is TRBV19 and J is TRBJ2-7; D possibly matches TRBD1 or TRBD2 (5 bases each). Germline loops: CDR1 LNHDA, CDR2 SQIVND (reference sequence). This CDR3 is built from 18 residues. The V end lost 3 bases, the J end lost 2 bases, and 23 bases lay between the germline ends. The CDR3 coding sequence is TGTGCCAGTAGTATGACGCTAGGCCTGGGACCGATAACCTACGAGCAGTACTTC. Encoded protein: CASSMTLGLGPITYEQYF.

V is TRBV11-2 and J is TRBJ1-1, with D hard to call. CDR1 is SGHAT, CDR2 FQNNGV, per germline. This CDR3 region has 14 residues. Trimming removed 4 bases at V and 1 base at J, with 10 bases between. The CDR3 DNA is TGTGCCAGCAGCTCCCGGGGAGGGAACACTGAAGCTTTCTTT. Translating gives CASSSRGGNTEAFF.

The V and J genes are TRBV19 and TRBJ1-5, with 9 bases fitting TRBD1. The germline CDR1 and CDR2 sequences are LNHDA and SQIVND (reference sequence). The V segment lost 8 bases and the J segment 4 bases; nucleotides outside the gene matches: 6. CDR3 length: 14 residues. DNA of the CDR3: TGTGCCAGTGGACAGGGGCAGAAAAATCAGCCCCAGCATTTT. Its protein product is CASGQGQKNQPQHF. Combining the CDR3 with reference TRBV19 and TRBJ1-5 gives the whole variable domain DGGITQSPKYLFRKEGQNVTLSCEQNLNHDAMYWYRQDPGQGLRLIYYSQIVNDFQKGDIAEGYSVSREKKESFPLTVTSAQKNPTAFYLCASGQGQKNQPQHFGDGTRLSIL.

V gene TRBV7-9 combines with J gene TRBJ2-7; D might be TRBD1 (5 bases). This CDR3 spans 11 amino acids. The germline V gene has CDR1 SEHNR and CDR2 FQNEAQ (reference sequence). V dropped 5 bases and J dropped 9 bases, with 11 bases sitting between them. CDR3: CASSDSDGQYF. Written as DNA, the CDR3 is TGTGCCAGCAGCGACAGCGATGGGCAGTACTTC.

V usage is TRBV3-1 (or the pseudogene TRBV3-2) and J usage is TRBJ2-5; 9 nucleotides align to TRBD1. The CDR3 consists of 17 residues. Germline lookup yields CDR1 LGHDT and CDR2 YNNKEL (reference sequence). Trimming cost V 4 bases and J 5 bases; bases outside gene matches: 14. CDR3 DNA: TGTGCCAGCAGCCGAGTTGCTTCGGACAGGGGAGGGGAGACCCAGTACTTC. As protein: CASSRVASDRGGETQYF.

The V and J genes are TRBV19 and TRBJ1-6; 8 bases line up with TRBD1. From germline, CDR1 is LNHDA and CDR2 SQIVND (reference sequence). The CDR3 sequence is 14 residues long. V shed 4 bases and J 5 bases; nucleotides not matched to a gene: 1. The CDR3 coding sequence is TGTGCCAGTAGTACACAGGGGGATAATTCACCCCTCCACTTT. Its translation is CASSTQGDNSPLHF.

This sequence joins TRBV6-2 or TRBV6-3 and TRBJ2-3, with TRBD2 identical over 11 bases. The germline gives CDR1 MNHEY, CDR2 SVGEGT. V was clipped by 4 bases and J by 5 bases; unmatched bases: 5. The CDR3 sequence is 15 residues long. The CDR3 is CASSFILAGGDTQYF. The CDR3 bases are TGTGCCAGCAGTTTTATCCTAGCGGGGGGAGATACGCAGTATTTT.

The rearrangement joins TRBV7-2 to TRBJ2-3, with D perhaps matching TRBD2 (6 bases). Germline values: CDR1 SGHTA, CDR2 FQGNSA. Trimming took off 0 bases at V and 6 bases at J, with 16 bases between the two ends. CDR3 length: 16 residues. Here the CDR3 reads CASSLAGGGVLDTQYF. The DNA of the CDR3 is TGTGCCAGCAGCTTAGCGGGGGGTGGGGTGTTGGATACGCAGTATTTT.